This T cell receptor beta chain was sequenced for a study of blood T cell repertoires in COVID-19 (dated by TCRdb to about 2020). Regarding the research as a whole: Samples from collaborators originated in the United States, Italy and Spain and spanned both the acute and convalescent phases of COVID-19. A freely available public database, intended as a resource for researchers studying the immune response to SARS-CoV-2, is where the repertoires were released. Sample metadata almost always included a de-identified subject ID, COVID-19 status, age in years and sex. The prospective study material was composed of cDNA or gDNA derived from T cells, B-cell-depleted T cells, or PBMCs. The dataset comprised deeply sampled blood TCRbeta repertoires from subjects exposed to, actively infected with, or recovered from COVID-19. Samples came from the ongoing ImmuneRACE study (first 160 participants) plus 1,254 subjects from 6 global collaborators. Where HLA class I and class II types were available, the types were taken from metadata supplied by the sample provider, not from assay-based typing.

With regard to this clone: It lacks a known antigen. It has no much larger one-base neighbor in the sample; base qualities were not kept.

The immunoSEQ Assay, a bias-controlled multiplex PCR, was used to amplify TCRbeta CDR3 regions from genomic DNA. Processing in the source paper ran as follows. Within the assay, amplification of reference gene primers was used to estimate how many nucleated cells each sample contained. Sequence reads were collapsed and filtered to measure the absolute abundance of every unique TCRbeta CDR3 rearrangement. For each sample, productive Simpson clonality was calculated as the square root of Simpson's diversity index across productive rearrangements. TCRdb carries this immuneACCESS record with in-frame sequences only. Its versions omit some clonotypes, under half of them owing to an unresolved V gene in the studies checked, with the rest unexplained. That table is the source of V, J and clone size, and D and trimming were worked out from the DNA. In this sample the table shows fewer than 400,000 clones, 75% to 90% of which occur a single time. The ten largest make up around 5% of the sample.

In the prospective study, participants were roughly 18 to 95 years old, resided in 20 to 30 geographic areas of the United States, and were enrolled through a virtual design. In the prospective study, participants were assigned to cohorts based on the clinical history participants reported in a screening survey and a study questionnaire. Recovered participants in ImmuneRACE Cohort 3 were defined by two consecutive negative NP/OP PCR tests, clearance by a healthcare professional, or resolution of symptoms. Mobile phlebotomists in the prospective study collected whole blood, serum and a nasopharyngeal or oropharyngeal swab from every participant. Prospective study participants could optionally give additional blood draws and questionnaires over an approximately two-month period. Before DNA extraction, prospective study blood samples were shipped either frozen or at room temperature. The germline V end is reduced by 3 bases and the J end by 9 bases; junction bases left unmatched: 11. CDR1 and CDR2 are drawn from the germline V gene: SGHDT, YYEEEE. Including cysteine and phenylalanine, the CDR3 has 16 amino acids. The read is trimmed to its CDR3 DNA, 48 bases read in frame from base 1.

General findings and caveats noted by the study authors: The quantity of clinical and demographic metadata differed by source and by participant and was supplied without curation.

The rearrangement joined TRBV5-6 to TRBJ1-6; 8 central bases correspond to TRBD1. Material: PBMCs or T cells enriched from blood (not recorded which). The receptor was isolated from a young man who had recovered from COVID-19. The DNA sequence is as follows: TGTGCCAGCAGCTCCTGGCTAGGACAGGGAGGTTCACCCCTCCACTTT. This translates into CASSSWLGQGGSPLHF.